The 25 T cell receptor beta chains listed next were all sequenced from one sample in a study of blood T cell repertoires in COVID-19. Profiled with immunoSEQ multiplex PCR; TCRdb holds only in-frame clones, not every one. The sample consists of some 280,000 clones, around 89% of them appearing once. Sequencing used peripheral blood. These receptors all come from an older woman with acute or convalescent COVID-19.

The rearrangement joins TRBV19 to TRBJ1-1; D ambiguous. CDR1 and CDR2 (germline): LNHDA, SQIVND (reference sequence). V gave up 7 bases and J gave up 4 bases, with 16 bases separating them. There are 14 residues in the CDR3. CDR3 residues: CASTLVPRGTEAFF. Here the CDR3 DNA reads TGTGCCAGTACGCTAGTGCCCCGTGGCACTGAAGCTTTCTTT.

Note on this clone: The sample has other DNA sequences that encode this CDR3 too. J is TRBJ1-6 and V is TRBV18; D unresolved. V was shortened by 0 bases and J by 8 bases, with 5 bases between the two germline ends. The CDR3 loop spans 13 amino acids. Germline V gene data show CDR1 as KGHSH and CDR2 as LQKENI. The CDR3 reads CASSPPSDSPLHF. The CDR3 DNA reads as TGTGCCAGCTCACCACCGAGTGATTCACCCCTCCACTTT.

The chain employs TRBV5-1 and TRBJ2-1; TRBD2 agrees at 9 bases. The V gene's germline CDR1 is SGHRS and CDR2 YFSETQ. The CDR3 has 15 residues. Unmatched junction bases numbered 8, after V lost 3 bases and J lost 7 bases. The CDR3 nucleotides read TGCGCCAGCAGCTGGACGGGACTAGCCGGGAATGAGCAGTTCTTC. This gives the protein CASSWTGLAGNEQFF.

This rearrangement joins TRBV6-5 to TRBJ2-3; D possibly corresponds to TRBD2 (5 bases). This CDR3 contains 16 residues. Germline V gives CDR1 MNHEY, CDR2 SVGAGI. The V end was cut by 0 bases, the J end by 0 bases, with 10 bases between. This chain's CDR3 is CASSYSQRPSTDTQYF. The CDR3 bases are TGTGCCAGCAGTTACTCGCAGCGGCCTAGCACAGATACGCAGTATTTT.

The J gene is TRBJ2-1, the V gene TRBV27; TRBD1 might be the D (8 bases). Trimming cost V 6 bases and J 5 bases, with 17 bases left between them. The CDR3 contains 15 residues. Germline V CDR1 and CDR2: MNHEY, SMNVEV (reference sequence). Here the CDR3 reads CASRLNRGGHNEQFF. Here the CDR3 DNA reads TGTGCCAGCAGACTTAACAGGGGGGGACACAATGAGCAGTTCTTC.

A word on this clone: Other DNA sequences in this sample translate to the same CDR3. The chain employs TRBV9 and TRBJ1-6; D possibly corresponds to TRBD1 (6 bases). This CDR3 comprises 13 residues. Germline V CDR1 and CDR2: SGDLS, YYNGEE. Trimming stripped 4 bases from V and 10 bases from J, with 12 bases between. Here the CDR3 DNA reads TGTGCCAGCAGCCCAGGGGAGAGGTCACCCCTCCACTTT. Its translation: CASSPGERSPLHF. Full variable domain (missing parts from reference TRBV9 and TRBJ1-6): DSGVTQTPKHLITATGQRVTLRCSPRSGDLSVYWYQQSLDQGLQFLIQYYNGEERAKGNILERFSAQQFPDLHSELNLSSLELGDSALYFCASSPGERSPLHFGNGTRLTVT.

The gene calls are TRBV6-5 and TRBJ1-6, with a possible D match to TRBD1 (5 bases). The CDR3 loop spans 14 amino acids. CDR1 and CDR2 (germline): MNHEY, SVGAGI. V was pared by 6 bases and J by 8 bases, with 14 bases between. CDR3 residues: CASRYQGGDSPLHF. CDR3 coding DNA: TGTGCCAGCAGGTACCAGGGTGGGGATTCACCCCTCCACTTT.

The chain joins TRBV5-1 to TRBJ1-6; TRBD1 agrees at 8 bases. The CDR3 loop spans 16 amino acids. Germline loops: CDR1 SGHRS, CDR2 YFSETQ. The V and J ends lost 3 bases and 4 bases, in that order; junction bases with no gene match: 6. The CDR3 spells CASSSGQASYNSPLHF. The CDR3 nucleotides read TGCGCCAGCAGCTCGGGACAGGCTAGTTATAATTCACCCCTCCACTTT.

This clone was seen only a few times. The chain is built from TRBV7-9 and TRBJ2-7; D might be TRBD1 (5 bases). The V end lost 3 bases, the J end lost 2 bases, and 20 bases lay between the germline ends. The germline V gene encodes CDR1 SEHNR and CDR2 FQNEAQ (reference sequence). The CDR3 is 17 residues long. CDR3 protein: CASSFFSDTTGPYEQYF. The CDR3, as DNA: TGTGCCAGCAGCTTTTTTTCGGACACCACAGGACCCTACGAGCAGTACTTC. The full variable domain, with the rest looked up from reference TRBV7-9 and TRBJ2-7, is DTGVSQNPRHKITKRGQNVTFRCDPISEHNRLYWYRQTLGQGPEFLTYFQNEAQLEKSRLLSDRFSAERPKGSFSTLEIQRTEQGDSAMYLCASSFFSDTTGPYEQYFGPGTRLTVT.

CDR3 DNA: TGTGCCAGCAGCCTAGCAACAGATACGCAGTATTTT. Translated: CASSLATDTQYF. This chain joins TRBV5-6 and TRBJ2-3, with a weak D call TRBD2 (5 bases). V was trimmed by 4 bases and J by 3 bases, leaving 6 bases between them. The germline CDR1 and CDR2 sequences are SGHDT and YYEEEE. This CDR3 contains 12 residues.

The chain couples TRBV13 to TRBJ2-7, with D hard to call. Germline values: CDR1 PRHDT, CDR2 FYEKMQ (reference sequence). Trimming shortened V by 5 bases and J by 7 bases, and 12 bases separated the two germline ends. The CDR3 consists of 12 residues. The CDR3: CASSPQSREQYF. DNA for the CDR3: TGTGCCAGCAGCCCCCAATCCCGGGAGCAGTACTTC.

The rearrangement joins TRBV27 to TRBJ2-7; maybe TRBD2 (5 bases). This CDR3 has 17 residues. V lost 4 bases, J lost 2 bases, and 21 bases lay in between. CDR1 is MNHEY, CDR2 SMNVEV, per germline (reference sequence). The CDR3 region has the DNA TGTGCCAGCAGTTCCGACCCCAAGAGCGGAAATACCTACGAGCAGTACTTC. Translation: CASSSDPKSGNTYEQYF.

The V and J genes are TRBV7-2 and TRBJ1-5; D unresolved. V was clipped by 4 bases and J by 5 bases, with 15 bases between them. CDR3 length: 15 amino acids. Germline values: CDR1 SGHTA, CDR2 FQGNSA. Written as DNA, the CDR3 is TGTGCCAGCAGCTGGGTCGGAGGGAGGGATCAGCCCCAGCATTTT. This gives the protein CASSWVGGRDQPQHF.

The rearrangement uses TRBV18 and TRBJ2-3; 9 nucleotides match TRBD2. The germline V gene encodes CDR1 KGHSH and CDR2 LQKENI. This CDR3 is built from 16 residues. J gave up 3 bases and V 0 bases, and 4 bases lay outside the gene matches. CDR3 protein: CASSPPSGRFTDTQYF. CDR3 nucleotides: TGTGCCAGCTCACCACCTAGCGGGAGATTTACAGATACGCAGTATTTT.

This rearrangement joins TRBV27 to TRBJ1-5; 9 bases match TRBD1. CDR3 length: 15 residues. CDR1 is MNHEY, CDR2 SMNVEV, per germline (reference sequence). The V gene end was trimmed by 2 bases and the J gene end by 4 bases; junction bases not matched to a gene: 3. As DNA, the CDR3 is TGTGCCAGCAGTTTAAACAGGGGGCGGAATCAGCCCCAGCATTTT. It specifies CASSLNRGRNQPQHF.

As to this clone: Additional DNA sequences in this sample encode the identical CDR3. The chain has TRBV28 and TRBJ1-3, with 7 bases identical to TRBD1. Trimming removed 8 bases from V and 4 bases from J; junction bases left unmatched: 11. Germline values: CDR1 MDHEN, CDR2 SYDVKM. This CDR3 spans 15 amino acids. The CDR3: CASSLTGTSGNTIYF. The CDR3 nucleotides are TGTGCCAGCTCATTGACAGGGACATCAGGAAACACCATATATTTT.

The genes are TRBV5-8 and TRBJ2-7, with D unresolved. The germline gives CDR1 SGHTS, CDR2 YDEGEE. Trimming left V 3 bases short and J 6 bases short, with 16 bases between. The CDR3 is made up of 14 amino acids. CDR3 DNA sequence: TGTGCCAGCAGCTGGCCCCCGGGTAAGGCCGAGCAGTACTTC. As protein: CASSWPPGKAEQYF.

V is TRBV28 and J is TRBJ1-2; weak D call: TRBD1 (5 bases). The ends were cut back, 0 bases at V and 0 bases at J, with 5 bases in the middle. Germline V gene data show CDR1 as MDHEN and CDR2 as SYDVKM. CDR3 size: 14 residues. The CDR3 nucleotides read TGTGCCAGCAGTTTATGGGGGCCTAACTATGGCTACACCTTC. Amino acids: CASSLWGPNYGYTF.

The DNA for the CDR3 is TGTGCCAGCAGTAGACAGTTTAGCAATCAGCCCCAGCATTTT. Amino acid sequence: CASSRQFSNQPQHF. The J gene is TRBJ1-5, the V gene TRBV6-5; a weak D match, TRBD1 (5 bases). The CDR3 contains 14 residues. V lost 5 bases to trimming and J lost 0 bases, with 8 bases between them. Germline loops: CDR1 MNHEY, CDR2 SVGAGI.

The chain is built from TRBV9 and TRBJ1-3; tentative D call: TRBD1 (5 bases). V shed 3 bases and J shed 0 bases, with 13 bases lying between them. The CDR3 runs 16 residues. Germline loops: CDR1 SGDLS, CDR2 YYNGEE. In nucleotides, the CDR3 is TGTGCCAGCAGCGCCTCAACAGGAATCTCTGGAAACACCATATATTTT. It is translated as CASSASTGISGNTIYF.

V usage is TRBV4-1 and J usage is TRBJ1-5; 8 bases line up with TRBD1. This CDR3 is built from 16 residues. Germline values: CDR1 MGHRA, CDR2 YSYEKL. The V segment lost 0 bases and the J segment 2 bases; nucleotides outside the gene matches: 3. CDR3 sequence reads: CASSQDRGQGNQPQHF. The CDR3 nucleotides read TGCGCCAGCAGCCAAGATCGGGGACAGGGCAATCAGCCCCAGCATTTT.

The chain uses TRBV11-1 and TRBJ1-1, with D perhaps TRBD1 (5 bases). Germline CDR1 reads SGHAT; CDR2 reads FQDESV (reference sequence). With 3 bases removed from V and 5 bases from J, the gap between germline ends came to 16 bases. The CDR3 covers 15 residues. The CDR3 coding sequence is TGTGCCAGCAGCTTGAGGACACCCTCGTGGACTGAAGCTTTCTTT. It yields the protein CASSLRTPSWTEAFF.

The chain links TRBV28 to TRBJ1-5; 7 nucleotides agree with TRBD1. The V gene's germline CDR1 is MDHEN and CDR2 SYDVKM. V lost 6 bases, J lost 2 bases, and 7 bases stayed unmatched. This CDR3 comprises 15 residues. For the CDR3, the DNA is TGTGCCAGCAGATTTAGGGGGCAAGGCAATCAGCCCCAGCATTTT. It yields the protein CASRFRGQGNQPQHF. The entire variable domain, with the rest obtained from reference TRBV28 and TRBJ1-5, is as follows: DVKVTQSSRYLVKRTGEKVFLECVQDMDHENMFWYRQDPGLGLRLIYFSYDVKMKEKGDIPEGYSVSREKKERFSLILESASTNQTSMYLCASRFRGQGNQPQHFGDGTRLSIL.

The V and J genes are TRBV19 and TRBJ2-2; 10 bases are a match to TRBD1. The CDR3 length is 16 residues. The germline CDR1 and CDR2 sequences are LNHDA and SQIVND (reference sequence). V gave up 6 bases and J gave up 5 bases; unmatched junction bases: 9. CDR3 bases: TGTGCCAGTAGGCCCCCCGGGACAGGGGAAACCGGGGAGCTGTTTTTT. Translating it yields CASRPPGTGETGELFF. Full variable domain (outside the CDR3, taken from reference TRBV19 and TRBJ2-2): DGGITQSPKYLFRKEGQNVTLSCEQNLNHDAMYWYRQDPGQGLRLIYYSQIVNDFQKGDIAEGYSVSREKKESFPLTVTSAQKNPTAFYLCASRPPGTGETGELFFGEGSRLTVL.

V usage is TRBV4-2 and J usage is TRBJ1-4; maybe TRBD1 (6 bases). V dropped 1 base and J dropped 5 bases, with 11 bases sitting between them. The CDR3 extends over 15 amino acids. CDR1 LGHNA and CDR2 YNFKEQ come from the germline V gene. CDR3 sequence reads: CASSQVGTGNEKLFF. Written as DNA, the CDR3 is TGTGCCAGCAGCCAAGTCGGCACAGGGAATGAAAAACTGTTTTTT.